This paragraph covers one T cell receptor beta chain sequence. Antigen specificity is unknown. The sample originates from a study of B cell selection in AIRE deficiency. Study-level findings and limits: Around a third of healthy-donor shared Treg TCRbeta sequences appeared in patient Tconv cells.

Profiled with immunoSEQ multiplex PCR; TCRdb holds only in-frame clones, not every one. In the table there are approximately 14,000 clones, around 93% of which are singletons. Regulatory T cells were sorted as CD4+CD25hiCD127low/negative cells. This CDR3 has 15 residues. Germline assignment: CDR1 SEHNR and CDR2 FQNEAQ (reference sequence). The V gene lost 4 bases and the J gene lost 5 bases, with 16 bases spanning the gap. The genes are TRBV7-9 and TRBJ2-3; D may be TRBD2 (6 bases). The sequenced sample consisted of Tregs sorted from PBMCs. The sequence derives from a human donor with AIRE deficiency. CDR3 nucleotide sequence: TGTGCCAGCAGCTCCAACCCCCCGCGGGGAGATACGCAGTATTTT. Translating gives CASSSNPPRGDTQYF.